The 24 T cell receptor beta chains below were found in one sample sequenced in a study of cytomegalovirus exposure and HLA in healthy donors. 13 Jbeta primers and 60 Vbeta primers were used for the PCR. TCRdb keeps only in-frame clones here, not all; method: immunoSEQ multiplex PCR. The sample includes 150,000 or so clones, approximately 78% seen only once; the top ten take just over 3%. Sequencing input: PBMCs. The receptor set was obtained from a woman between 35 and 50 years old in good health and CMV-seronegative.

This chain joins TRBV5-4 and TRBJ1-2; TRBD1 matches 7 bases. The CDR3 runs to 14 residues. Germline-derived CDR1 and CDR2 are SGHNT and YYREEE (reference sequence). Unmatched junction bases numbered 4, after V lost 4 bases and J lost 1 base. The CDR3 region has the DNA TGTGCCAGCAGCCCCGCAGGGGGTAACTATGGCTACACCTTC. The encoded protein is CASSPAGGNYGYTF.

V is TRBV7-9 and J is TRBJ1-2; TRBD1 agrees at 9 bases. The CDR3 consists of 14 residues. After removal of 3 bases from V and 4 bases from J, the junction contained 3 bases not matched to a gene. Germline V gene sequence: CDR1 SEHNR, CDR2 FQNEAQ (reference sequence). CDR3 in amino acids: CASSLGQGFYGYTF. For the CDR3, the DNA is TGTGCCAGCAGCTTGGGACAGGGATTCTATGGCTACACCTTC.

The V gene is TRBV4-1, the J gene TRBJ1-4; no clear D gene. The V end was cut by 1 base, the J end by 0 bases, with 6 bases between. The germline gives CDR1 MGHRA, CDR2 YSYEKL. CDR3 length equals 15 residues. The CDR3 DNA is TGCGCCAGCAGCCAAGTGACAACAACTAATGAAAAACTGTTTTTT. It is translated as CASSQVTTTNEKLFF.

This chain joins TRBV5-6 and TRBJ1-1; 7 nucleotides match TRBD1. Germline loops: CDR1 SGHDT, CDR2 YYEEEE. V shed 0 bases and J 1 base; nucleotides not matched to a gene: 3. The CDR3 consists of 15 residues. In DNA form, the CDR3 reads TGTGCCAGCAGCTTGGCAGGGGGGAGGAACACTGAAGCTTTCTTT. Translated, it gives CASSLAGGRNTEAFF.

This sequence joins TRBV7-8 and TRBJ2-2; unclear D gene. The CDR3 sequence is 13 residues long. V shed 2 bases and J shed 2 bases, with 3 bases lying between them. The germline gives CDR1 SGHVS, CDR2 FQNEAQ. The CDR3 reads CASSLSNTGELFF. CDR3 nucleotide sequence: TGTGCCAGCAGCTTATCTAACACCGGGGAGCTGTTTTTT.

The rearrangement uses TRBV18 and TRBJ1-3; no firm D call. Per germline, CDR1 KGHSH and CDR2 LQKENI. V was shortened by 4 bases and J by 0 bases, with 13 bases between the two germline ends. The CDR3 has 16 amino acids. The CDR3 nucleotides read TGTGCCAGCTCACGGGTAGGCCAGGACTCTGGAAACACCATATATTTT. This encodes CASSRVGQDSGNTIYF.

The chain recombines TRBV27 with TRBJ1-5; D perhaps matches TRBD1 (6 bases). CDR1 and CDR2 (germline): MNHEY, SMNVEV (reference sequence). The CDR3 runs 15 residues. The V and J ends lost 2 bases and 5 bases respectively, with 13 bases between them. CDR3 in DNA: TGTGCCAGCAGTTTAACGCGCAGGGGCGATCAGCCCCAGCATTTT. It yields the protein CASSLTRRGDQPQHF.

This chain connects TRBV5-1 to TRBJ2-3; 8 bases align to TRBD2. The germline gives CDR1 SGHRS, CDR2 YFSETQ. With 8 bases clipped from V and 0 bases from J, the junction kept 5 bases outside the gene matches. The CDR3 is 14 amino acids. The CDR3 reads CASIAGTSTDTQYF. CDR3 DNA sequence: TGCGCCAGTATAGCGGGGACTAGCACAGATACGCAGTATTTT. Full variable domain (outside the CDR3, taken from reference TRBV5-1 and TRBJ2-3): KAGVTQTPRYLIKTRGQQVTLSCSPISGHRSVSWYQQTPGQGLQFLFEYFSETQRNKGNFPGRFSGRQFSNSRSEMNVSTLELGDSALYLCASIAGTSTDTQYFGPGTRLTVL.

V gene TRBV28 combines with J gene TRBJ1-6; D uncertain. This CDR3 is built from 12 residues. Germline V CDR1 and CDR2: MDHEN, SYDVKM. V was pared by 5 bases and J by 14 bases, with 13 bases between. The CDR3, as DNA: TGTGCCAGCAGTGCACCGGGTTCTTCCCTCCACTTT. This codes for CASSAPGSSLHF.

J is TRBJ2-4 and V is TRBV5-1; 11 nucleotides match TRBD1. The CDR3 is 14 amino acids. J gave up 6 bases and V 3 bases, and 2 bases lay outside the gene matches. CDR1 is SGHRS and CDR2 is YFSETQ in the germline V gene. The CDR3 here is CASSSGTGGNIQYF. The CDR3 DNA reads TGCGCCAGCAGCTCAGGGACAGGGGGAAACATTCAGTACTTC.

The V gene is TRBV2, the J gene TRBJ1-5; maybe TRBD1 (5 bases). Germline loops: CDR1 SNHLY, CDR2 FYNNEI. CDR3 length: 16 amino acids. Trimming stripped 4 bases from V and 8 bases from J, with 21 bases between. CDR3 amino acids: CASSGILTTAGEPQHF. In nucleotides, the CDR3 is TGTGCCAGCAGTGGAATCCTGACGACAGCTGGAGAGCCCCAGCATTTT.

The V and J genes are TRBV5-1 and TRBJ1-4, with D perhaps TRBD1 (5 bases). The germline V gene encodes CDR1 SGHRS and CDR2 YFSETQ. The CDR3 totals 13 residues. Deletions cut 2 bases from V and 8 bases from J, with 10 bases between. The CDR3 coding sequence is TGCGCCAGCAGCTTCGACAGAATAGAAAAACTGTTTTTT. Translated: CASSFDRIEKLFF.

The chain is built from TRBV28 and TRBJ1-6; D remains ambiguous. This CDR3 region has 12 residues. Germline lookup yields CDR1 MDHEN and CDR2 SYDVKM. Trimming took 7 bases from V and 8 from J, leaving 9 bases between them. CDR3 bases: TGTGCCAGCAACCCCCCAGATTCACCCCTCCACTTT. This codes for CASNPPDSPLHF.

The chain couples TRBV5-1 to TRBJ2-3; 9 nucleotides match TRBD2. The CDR3 contains 15 residues. V was pared by 4 bases and J by 4 bases, with 7 bases of the junction left unmatched. Germline-derived CDR1 and CDR2 are SGHRS and YFSETQ. CDR3 nucleotides: TGCGCCAGCAGCCCCGGGACTAGCATGTCAGATACGCAGTATTTT. Protein sequence: CASSPGTSMSDTQYF.

A few counts support this clone. The chain employs TRBV4-1 and TRBJ2-5; unclear D gene. This CDR3 is built from 14 residues. Per the germline V gene, CDR1 is MGHRA and CDR2 is YSYEKL. V was shortened by 0 bases and J by 4 bases, with 9 bases between the two germline ends. The CDR3 loop reads CASSQDVSRETQYF. In DNA form, the CDR3 reads TGCGCCAGCAGCCAAGACGTGTCCAGAGAGACCCAGTACTTC.

The chain combines TRBV28 with TRBJ2-1, with 11 bases matching TRBD2. The CDR3 loop spans 16 amino acids. The ends lost 5 bases at V and 3 bases at J; junction bases unmatched: 6. CDR1 MDHEN and CDR2 SYDVKM come from the germline V gene. This CDR3 reads CASSPPLAGGYNEQFF. The CDR3 nucleotides are TGTGCCAGCAGTCCCCCTCTAGCGGGGGGCTACAATGAGCAGTTCTTC.

The chain links TRBV6-5 to TRBJ1-1; D is ambiguous. The CDR3 contains 15 residues. V lost 2 bases and J 0 bases, leaving 10 bases between the germline ends. Germline-derived CDR1 and CDR2 are MNHEY and SVGAGI. DNA of the CDR3: TGTGCCAGCAGTTACGTACAGAGAGTGAACACTGAAGCTTTCTTT. Protein sequence: CASSYVQRVNTEAFF.

CDR3 sequence reads: CASSPTRQGGYNEQFF. Written as DNA, the CDR3 is TGTGCCAGCTCACCAACTAGACAGGGGGGCTACAATGAGCAGTTCTTC. The V and J genes are TRBV18 and TRBJ2-1; 9 positions agree with TRBD1. After removal of 2 bases from V and 3 bases from J, the junction contained 5 bases not matched to a gene. Germline CDR1 and CDR2: KGHSH and LQKENI. This CDR3 region has 16 residues.

A word on this clone: An end of the junction differs from the germline gene, which may be a read error. The chain links TRBV19 to TRBJ2-3, with D possibly TRBD1 on 5 matching bases. Germline CDR1 is LNHDA and CDR2 is SQIVND (reference sequence). The CDR3 is 16 amino acids. The CDR3 reads CASPLVRSRPTDTQCF. Here the CDR3 DNA reads TGTGCCAGCCCCCTTGTGAGATCGCGCCCGACAGATACGCAGTGTTTT. Combining the CDR3 with reference TRBV19 and TRBJ2-3 gives the whole variable domain DGGITQSPKYLFRKEGQNVTLSCEQNLNHDAMYWYRQDPGQGLRLIYYSQIVNDFQKGDIAEGYSVSREKKESFPLTVTSAQKNPTAFYLCASPLVRSRPTDTQCFGPGTRLTVL.

The genes are TRBV27 and TRBJ1-2; TRBD1 matches at 7 bases. J lost 4 bases, V lost 5 bases, and 10 bases had no gene match. CDR3 length equals 15 residues. CDR1 is MNHEY, CDR2 SMNVEV, per germline (reference sequence). Written as DNA, the CDR3 is TGTGCCAGCAGTGACGGGGGACAGCTTAGCTATGGCTACACCTTC. Protein: CASSDGGQLSYGYTF.

Only a few counts were recorded for this clone. The chain combines TRBV9 with TRBJ2-1, with 9 bases fitting TRBD2. The V gene's germline CDR1 is SGDLS and CDR2 YYNGEE. The CDR3 spans 15 residues. After removal of 2 bases from V and 6 bases from J, the junction contained 6 bases not matched to a gene. In nucleotides, the CDR3 is TGTGCCAGCAGCGTCGGCGGGGGGGCGCGCAATGAGCAGTTCTTC. It yields the protein CASSVGGGARNEQFF.

This clone was counted a few times. The chain is built from TRBV11-2 and TRBJ1-2; maybe TRBD1 (6 bases). V lost 10 bases and J 0 bases, leaving 15 bases between the germline ends. The length of the CDR3 is 14 residues. Germline CDR1 SGHAT, CDR2 FQNNGV. The CDR3 loop is CATPRDNSNYGYTF. CDR3 DNA: TGTGCCACCCCCAGGGACAATTCTAACTATGGCTACACCTTC.

CDR3 sequence (DNA): TGTGCCAGCAGCCAATCAAGCGGAGTCATTCAGTACTTC. This codes for CASSQSSGVIQYF. The V and J genes are TRBV14 and TRBJ2-4, with D perhaps matching TRBD2 (5 bases). Looked up from germline, CDR1 is SGHDN and CDR2 is FVKESK. The CDR3 runs to 13 residues. V lost 2 bases and J lost 9, with 11 bases in between.

This rearrangement joins TRBV5-1 to TRBJ2-3; D is perhaps TRBD2 (7 bases). The CDR3 sequence is 16 residues long. Per the germline V gene, CDR1 is SGHRS and CDR2 is YFSETQ. Trimming cost V 7 bases and J 2 bases, with 20 bases left between them. The CDR3 DNA reads TGCGCCAGCTCGACTGGGGGGGCTAGCTCCACAGATACGCAGTATTTT. Amino acids: CASSTGGASSTDTQYF.